The rows below give T cell receptor beta chains drawn from one sample of a study of blood T cell repertoires in COVID-19. TCRdb's copy holds only in-frame clones and misses some; the assay was immunoSEQ multiplex PCR. The sample contains 400,000 to 550,000 clones, more than 85% of which appear only once. The sample consisted of peripheral blood. The receptors originated from a woman aged 25 to 39 with acute or convalescent COVID-19. Each CDR3 is given with its conserved first and last residue. The D gene is left open where the match is weak. A row's size may be missing; if present it is once, few, many or a size class.

J | V | size | D | CDR3 | DNA
TRBJ1-2 | TRBV25-1 | once | - | CASSSRDNYGYTF | TGTGCCAGCAGTTCCAGGGATAACTATGGCTACACCTTC
TRBJ1-3 | TRBV15 | - | - | CATSRDLGSRNTIYF | TGTGCCACCAGCAGAGATCTGGGCAGTCGAAACACCATATATTTT
TRBJ2-2 | TRBV2 | - | - | CASSAMESTGELFF | TGTGCCAGCAGTGCCATGGAGTCCACCGGGGAGCTGTTTTTT
TRBJ2-3 | TRBV14 | - | - | CASSHKTDTQYF | TGTGCCAGCAGCCATAAAACAGATACGCAGTATTTT
TRBJ1-5 | TRBV7-5 | - | - | CVRSLERQRFNQPQHF | TGTGTCAGAAGCTTAGAGCGACAGAGGTTCAATCAGCCCCAGCATTTT
TRBJ2-1 | TRBV27 | - | TRBD2 | CASSLFGLASNEQFF | TGTGCCAGCAGTTTATTCGGACTAGCTTCAAATGAGCAGTTCTTC
TRBJ2-1 | TRBV7-6 | - | TRBD2 | CASSLGGGPGDEQFF | TGTGCCAGCAGCTTAGGCGGGGGGCCGGGGGATGAGCAGTTCTTC
TRBJ1-2 | TRBV6-2/TRBV6-3 | - | - | CASSPGQSGYTF | TGTGCCAGCAGTCCCGGACAGTCTGGCTACACCTTC
TRBJ2-5 | TRBV11-1 | - | - | CASSLEGRGETQYF | TGTGCCAGCAGCTTAGAGGGCAGGGGTGAGACCCAGTACTTC
TRBJ1-2 | TRBV6-2/TRBV6-3 | - | - | CASSYSTRDSSPNYGYTF | TGTGCCAGCAGTTACTCGACCCGGGACTCAAGCCCTAACTATGGCTACACCTTC
TRBJ2-1 | TRBV5-8 | - | TRBD2 | CASSLPARLAGTYNEQFF | TGTGCCAGCAGCTTACCCGCGCGACTAGCGGGGACCTACAATGAGCAGTTCTTC
TRBJ2-7 | TRBV5-4 | - | - | CASSLAVNSYEQYF | TGTGCCAGCAGCTTGGCCGTAAATAGCTACGAGCAGTACTTC
TRBJ1-1 | TRBV18 | - | TRBD1 | CASSRLPGQDPEAEAFF | TGTGCCAGCTCACGATTACCGGGACAGGATCCGGAGGCTGAAGCTTTCTTT
TRBJ2-7 | TRBV4-1 | - | TRBD2 | CASSQDHAGGYEQYF | TGCGCCAGCAGCCAAGATCACGCGGGGGGGTACGAGCAGTACTTC
TRBJ2-3 | TRBV28 | - | - | CASSFVGRTGTDTQYF | TGTGCCAGCAGTTTTGTTGGGAGAACTGGGACAGATACGCAGTATTTT
TRBJ2-1 | TRBV5-5 | once | - | CASSLDTSSYNEQFF | TGTGCCAGCAGCCTCGACACCAGCTCCTACAATGAGCAGTTCTTC
TRBJ1-1 | TRBV11-1 | - | - | CASSLQVGWNTEAFF | TGTGCCAGCAGCCTACAGGTTGGTTGGAACACTGAAGCTTTCTTT
TRBJ1-4 | TRBV2 | - | TRBD1 | CASSALLDRAEKLFF | TGTGCCAGCAGCGCACTTTTAGACAGGGCTGAAAAACTGTTTTTT
TRBJ1-1 | TRBV5-4 | few | TRBD1 | CASSSTGSGLEAFF | TGTGCCAGCAGCTCGACAGGGAGCGGCTTAGAAGCTTTCTTT
TRBJ2-1 | TRBV10-1 | - | TRBD2 | CASSESGLVYYNEQFF | TGCGCCAGCAGTGAGAGTGGACTAGTCTACTACAATGAGCAGTTCTTC